Listed below are T cell receptor beta chains from one sample, sequenced in a study of T-cell memory formation after mild COVID-19. TCRdb analysed the 5' RACE reads with MiXCR anew, one entry per CDR3 protein. The repertoire includes tens of thousands of distinct CDR3 sequences, 9.5% to 15% of them detected once, and approximately 41% sits in the top ten. Sequenced input: PBMCs or a T cell subset sorted from them (not recorded which). The receptors come from a man younger than 30 who had mild COVID-19 (a few samples of this study predate the infection). Cell type and time point are not known. Both conserved end residues are part of each CDR3. A D gene is named only where the DNA matches it firmly. Some rows have no size entry. The others give once, few or many, or a class for an expanded clone.

clone size	V gene	J gene	D gene	CDR3 protein	CDR3 DNA
few	TRBV5-1	TRBJ1-2	-	CASSLRGPEYGYTF	TGCGCCAGCAGCTTGAGGGGTCCGGAGTATGGCTACACCTTC
-	TRBV9	TRBJ1-1	-	CASSIGGATEAFF	TGTGCCAGCAGCATAGGAGGGGCTACTGAAGCTTTCTTT
few	TRBV20-1	TRBJ2-3	-	CSARDLYSSSDTQYF	TGCAGTGCTAGAGATTTATACAGCTCGAGTGATACGCAGTATTTT
few	TRBV5-1	TRBJ1-5	-	CASSTARAPQHF	TGCGCCAGCAGCACAGCCCGTGCGCCCCAGCATTTT
few	TRBV27	TRBJ1-1	-	CASSPGDPFGPNTEAFF	TGTGCCAGCAGTCCGGGCGACCCCTTCGGACCGAACACTGAAGCTTTCTTT
-	TRBV6-5	TRBJ1-1	-	CASSLRGGDTEAFF	TGTGCCAGCAGTCTACGGGGGGGGGACACTGAAGCTTTCTTT
-	TRBV27	TRBJ2-1	-	CASSLTNRNEQFF	TGTGCCAGCAGTTTGACAAACAGAAATGAGCAGTTCTTC
many	TRBV4-1	TRBJ1-5	-	CASSERHVSNQPQHF	TGCGCCAGCAGCGAGCGACACGTTAGCAATCAGCCCCAGCATTTT
few	TRBV7-6	TRBJ2-1	-	CASSQVITDEQFF	TGTGCCAGCAGCCAGGTCATCACAGATGAGCAGTTCTTC
few	TRBV11-2	TRBJ1-2	-	CASSPGVIVYYGYTF	TGTGCCAGCAGCCCAGGCGTCATAGTATACTATGGCTACACCTTC
-	TRBV7-8	TRBJ1-5	-	CASSFGGSYQPQHF	TGTGCCAGCAGCTTCGGGGGTTCCTATCAGCCCCAGCATTTT
-	TRBV4-1	TRBJ2-1	TRBD1	CASSQDHFVSQGVF	TGCGCCAGCAGCCAAGATCATTTTGTCAGCCAGGGGGTCTTC
-	TRBV7-2	TRBJ2-2	-	CASRTPGRTNTGELFF	TGTGCCAGCAGGACCCCGGGGCGCACGAACACCGGGGAGCTGTTTTTT
-	TRBV20-1	TRBJ2-7	TRBD1	CSARDQGQGRLEQYF	TGCAGTGCTAGAGATCAAGGACAGGGACGTCTCGAGCAGTACTTC
many	TRBV7-2	TRBJ1-5	TRBD1	CASSPDRGMDQPQHF	TGTGCCAGCAGCCCTGACAGGGGGATGGATCAGCCCCAGCATTTT
few	TRBV29-1	TRBJ2-1	-	CSAWGLYNEQFF	TGCAGCGCATGGGGGTTGTACAATGAGCAGTTCTTC
few	TRBV15	TRBJ2-4	TRBD1	CATSLRPGQGTEENIQYF	TGTGCCACCAGCCTCCGTCCGGGACAGGGGACGGAGGAAAACATTCAGTACTTC
few	TRBV20-1	TRBJ2-5	-	CSARDMARWNF	TGCAGTGCTAGAGATATGGCCCGGTGGAACTTC
-	TRBV9	TRBJ2-5	TRBD2	CASSVPLSLTSGGETQYF	TGTGCCAGCAGCGTACCCCTATCTTTGACTAGCGGGGGCGAGACCCAGTACTTC
many	TRBV5-6	TRBJ2-5	-	CASSFSAGRETQYF	TGTGCCAGCAGCTTTTCTGCAGGGAGAGAGACCCAGTACTTC
many	TRBV25-1	TRBJ2-2	-	CASSPGEDTGELFF	TGTGCCAGCAGTCCGGGGGAGGACACCGGGGAGCTGTTTTTT
-	TRBV4-3	TRBJ1-1	-	CASSHWWGARTEAFF	TGCGCCAGCAGCCACTGGTGGGGGGCGAGGACTGAAGCTTTCTTT
-	TRBV12-3/TRBV12-4	TRBJ1-4	-	CASSLGMDEKLFF	TGTGCCAGCAGTTTAGGAATGGATGAAAAACTGTTTTTT
-	TRBV2	TRBJ2-1	-	CASSERTWYEQFF	TGTGCCAGCAGTGAACGCACCTGGTATGAGCAGTTCTTC
few	TRBV7-9	TRBJ2-3	TRBD2	CASSFPFGRGDSTDTQYF	TGTGCCAGCAGCTTTCCTTTTGGGCGGGGGGATTCCACAGATACGCAGTATTTT
-	TRBV28	TRBJ1-2	-	CASSLLTIRGDYGYTF	TGTGCCAGCAGTCTCCTAACGATCAGGGGTGACTATGGCTACACCTTC
-	TRBV27	TRBJ2-6	-	CASSLPPSPTGANVLTF	TGTGCCAGCAGTTTACCCCCGAGTCCCACAGGGGCCAACGTCCTGACTTTC
-	TRBV11-2	TRBJ2-2	TRBD2	CASSFSGGAATGELFF	TGTGCCAGCAGCTTTAGCGGGGGGGCCGCCACCGGGGAGCTGTTTTTT
few	TRBV5-4	TRBJ1-1	-	CASSWGPNEAFF	TGTGCCAGCAGCTGGGGACCGAATGAAGCTTTCTTT
few	TRBV6-2/TRBV6-3	TRBJ1-2	TRBD1	CASSRDRDGYTF	TGTGCCAGCAGCCGGGACAGGGATGGCTACACCTTC
-	TRBV4-1	TRBJ2-5	-	CASSQGGALEETQYF	TGCGCCAGCAGCCAAGGCGGCGCACTAGAAGAGACCCAGTACTTC
-	TRBV10-1	TRBJ2-5	TRBD1	CASSPGQGRKETQYF	TGCGCCAGCAGCCCCGGACAGGGAAGAAAAGAGACCCAGTACTTC
-	TRBV9	TRBJ1-3	-	CASSVGSGSGNTIYF	TGTGCCAGCAGCGTAGGATCCGGGTCTGGAAACACCATATATTTT
few	TRBV29-1	TRBJ1-1	-	CSGGGEAFF	TGCAGCGGCGGGGGGGAAGCTTTCTTT
-	TRBV7-9	TRBJ2-3	TRBD2	CASSLGAGGRSDTQYF	TGTGCCAGCAGCTTAGGAGCGGGGGGTCGGTCGGATACGCAGTATTTT
-	TRBV4-1	TRBJ2-7	TRBD2	CASSQRTGGRMYEQYF	TGCGCCAGCAGCCAACGGACTGGCGGGAGGATGTACGAGCAGTACTTC
-	TRBV6-5	TRBJ2-1	TRBD2	CASRTLAGFGTNEQFF	TGTGCCAGCAGGACCTTAGCGGGGTTCGGGACGAATGAGCAGTTCTTC
-	TRBV7-6	TRBJ2-7	-	CASSFSSPYEQYF	TGTGCCAGCAGCTTCTCCAGTCCCTACGAGCAGTACTTC
few	TRBV4-1	TRBJ2-4	TRBD1	CASSLGQGENIQYF	TGCGCCAGCAGCCTAGGACAGGGTGAAAACATTCAGTACTTC
few	TRBV7-9	TRBJ2-2	-	CASSSPTQTGLWTGELFF	TGTGCCAGCAGCTCACCGACTCAAACGGGACTCTGGACCGGGGAGCTGTTTTTT
-	TRBV10-3	TRBJ1-3	-	CAISGNAVTSGNTIYF	TGTGCCATCAGCGGAAATGCCGTTACCTCTGGAAACACCATATATTTT
-	TRBV19	TRBJ2-1	-	CASSGVASSYNEQFF	TGTGCCAGTAGTGGGGTTGCGAGCTCCTACAATGAGCAGTTCTTC
-	TRBV6-5	TRBJ2-3	TRBD2	CASTLAGTDTQYF	TGTGCCAGCACCCTAGCGGGGACAGATACGCAGTATTTT
-	TRBV4-1	TRBJ1-5	-	CASSAHYSNQPQHF	TGCGCCAGCAGCGCACACTATAGCAATCAGCCCCAGCATTTT
few	TRBV4-1	TRBJ2-7	-	CASSQQETAYYEQYF	TGCGCCAGCAGCCAGCAGGAGACAGCTTACTACGAGCAGTACTTC
many	TRBV7-7	TRBJ2-5	TRBD1	CASSLAWGQSETQYF	TGTGCTAGCAGCTTAGCGTGGGGACAGAGCGAGACCCAGTACTTC
-	TRBV4-1	TRBJ1-1	-	CASTIVRVGATEAFF	TGCGCCAGCACCATAGTTCGGGTTGGGGCCACTGAAGCTTTCTTT
few	TRBV4-1	TRBJ2-7	-	CASSQGSGDYEQYF	TGCGCCAGCAGCCAAGGTAGCGGAGACTACGAGCAGTACTTC
few	TRBV11-2	TRBJ2-5	TRBD1	CASSLAGGQKETQYF	TGTGCCAGCAGCTTAGCAGGGGGCCAAAAAGAGACCCAGTACTTC
few	TRBV24-1	TRBJ2-1	-	CATSGREGLGYNEQFF	TGTGCCACCAGTGGACGCGAGGGGCTCGGTTACAATGAGCAGTTCTTC
-	TRBV7-8	TRBJ2-1	TRBD2	CASSFPGLDYNEQFF	TGTGCCAGCAGCTTTCCGGGACTAGACTACAATGAGCAGTTCTTC
few	TRBV5-1	TRBJ1-1	-	CASSLALPADTEAFF	TGCGCCAGCAGCTTGGCCCTTCCGGCGGACACTGAAGCTTTCTTT
-	TRBV5-1	TRBJ2-1	-	CASSLRRIDNEQFF	TGTGCCAGCAGCTTGAGAAGGATCGACAATGAGCAGTTCTTC
few	TRBV5-6	TRBJ1-4	-	CASSPGPGQEIATNEKLFF	TGTGCCAGCAGTCCTGGACCGGGACAAGAAATTGCAACTAATGAAAAACTGTTTTTT
many	TRBV20-1	TRBJ1-6	-	CSARDLRGASPLHF	TGCAGTGCTAGAGATTTACGGGGGGCTTCACCCCTCCACTTT
-	TRBV4-1	TRBJ1-6	-	CASSQLSPASPLHF	TGCGCCAGCAGCCAGTTATCACCGGCCTCACCCCTCCACTTT